This TCR beta chain stems from a study of CD8 T cells in ankylosing spondylitis (dated by TCRdb to the late 2010s). For the study in its entirety: The study set out to find disease-linked TCR variants by profiling T cell receptor beta repertoires in ankylosing spondylitis patients and healthy donors. Peripheral blood was sampled, and synovial fluid was additionally collected from ankylosing spondylitis patients. The whole study cohort included some 100 healthy donors and about two dozen ankylosing spondylitis patients. The study at large found these results: Some motif variants were previously reported in synovial fluid and blood of reactive arthritis patients, suggesting common disease-initiation mechanisms. A CD8+ phenotype was shown by the disease-linked clones, which were found at relatively low frequencies in peripheral blood. According to the report, matched synovial fluid samples from ankylosing spondylitis patients were significantly enriched for the disease-linked clones. A TCR beta motif of several highly homologous amino acid variants appeared characteristic of blood from ankylosing spondylitis patients.

Relative to germline, V is 0 bases shorter and J is 6 bases shorter, with 12 bases between their ends. The CDR3 runs 14 residues from the cysteine to the phenylalanine. Solely the CDR3 DNA is kept, with 42 bases framed from the first base. The CDR1 and CDR2 encoded by the germline V gene are SGHRS and YFSETQ. In the case of this clonotype: Its antigen specificity is not known. Per-base qualities were not stored, and no clone one base away is much larger.

TCRdb lists the instrument as Illumina HiSeq 2500. Quantitative 5'-RACE with molecular barcodes was used to prepare TCR beta libraries. Per the authors' processing: A new computational method based on a probabilistic model of VDJ rearrangement was used to identify disease-linked TCR variants. TCRdb redid the processing of the public reads, applying fastp at Q25 and MiXCR, and retained in-frame beta chains. Every distinct CDR3 protein forms one entry, paired with its most common genes and DNA. The V and J calls shown here were made by TCRdb, not taken from the authors' results. Across this sample there are about 500,000 distinct CDR3 sequences, with approximately 11% seen only once. Approximately 7% of the sample comes from the top ten.

The receptor chain draws on TRBV5-1 and TRBJ1-2, and the D gene may be TRBD1, 6 bases matching. Source material: blood, either unsorted or a sorted T cell fraction (not recorded which). This sequence originates from a male donor with ankylosing spondylitis. The nucleotide sequence reads TGCGCCAGCAGCTTGGGGCAGGCAGGGGATGGCTACACCTTC. Its protein reads: CASSLGQAGDGYTF.